These 32 T cell receptor beta chains were all obtained from the same sample, sequenced in a study of T and B cells in COVID-19 patients. TRB was amplified from about 260-540 ng of blood genomic DNA. TRB rearrangements were amplified by multiplex PCR with BIOMED2 TRB-A/B primers. TCRdb ran MiXCR on the multiplex PCR reads and lists one entry per CDR3 protein. This sample carries approximately 20,000 distinct CDR3 sequences, 25% to 30% of them seen once, and the ten largest clones take approximately 2.9%. Sequencing was performed on blood. The receptors were sampled from a human donor who had recovered from COVID-19.

The chain links TRBV12-3 or TRBV12-4 to TRBJ2-3, with a possible D match to TRBD1 (5 bases). V lost 3 bases to trimming and J lost 3 bases, with 13 bases between them. The CDR3 runs 15 residues. In nucleotides, the CDR3 is TGTGCCAGCAGTTTCCTAGGGGTCGTGACAGATACGCAGTATTTT. The encoded protein is CASSFLGVVTDTQYF.

The chain uses TRBV30 and TRBJ1-6; no clear D. The CDR3 spans 13 residues. V was pared by 3 bases and J by 10 bases, with 13 bases between. Germline V CDR1 and CDR2: GTSNPN, SVGIG (reference sequence). The CDR3 DNA sequence: TGTGCCTGGAGCTTCGGGGAAGAGTCACCCCTCCACTTT. Translated: CAWSFGEESPLHF.

The chain couples TRBV27 to TRBJ1-2, with TRBD1 matching over 9 bases. Germline CDR1 is MNHEY and CDR2 is SMNVEV (reference sequence). The V gene end was trimmed by 5 bases and the J gene end by 4 bases; junction bases not matched to a gene: 5. This CDR3 is built from 14 residues. This chain's CDR3 is CASSHGTGPYGYTF. The CDR3, as DNA: TGTGCCAGCAGTCATGGGACAGGGCCCTATGGCTACACCTTC.

The chain links TRBV27 to TRBJ2-7; D may be TRBD1 (5 bases). The V and J ends lost 4 bases and 6 bases respectively, with 16 bases between them. Germline V gene lookup returns CDR1 MNHEY and CDR2 SMNVEV (reference sequence). The CDR3 sequence is 14 residues long. Here the CDR3 reads CASSSPGRAREQYF. The CDR3 bases are TGTGCCAGCAGTTCCCCGGGCAGGGCCCGCGAGCAGTACTTC.

The chain carries TRBV11-1 and TRBJ2-5; 7 nucleotides line up with TRBD2. The V and J ends lost 5 bases and 2 bases, in that order; junction bases with no gene match: 17. There are 18 residues in the CDR3. Looked up from germline, CDR1 is SGHAT and CDR2 is FQDESV (reference sequence). CDR3 residues: CASSVPNRWRGRQETQYF. The CDR3 nucleotides read TGTGCCAGCAGCGTCCCCAACAGGTGGCGGGGGAGACAAGAGACCCAGTACTTC.

The V call is TRBV7-2, the J call TRBJ2-5, with unresolved D. Germline V gene data show CDR1 as SGHTA and CDR2 as FQGNSA. The CDR3 covers 11 residues. Trimming took 5 bases from V and 3 from J, leaving 4 bases between them. Here the CDR3 DNA reads TGTGCCAGCAGCCTAAAAGAGACCCAGTACTTC. Encoded protein: CASSLKETQYF.

This clonotype turned up a few times. The chain couples TRBV19 to TRBJ1-3; tentatively, D is TRBD1 (5 bases). Trimming removed 3 bases at V and 0 bases at J, with 9 bases between. Germline V gives CDR1 LNHDA, CDR2 SQIVND (reference sequence). The CDR3 covers 15 residues. The DNA for the CDR3 is TGTGCCAGTAGTATTCTGGACAACTCTGGAAACACCATATATTTT. It yields the protein CASSILDNSGNTIYF.

This chain joins TRBV7-6 and TRBJ2-2; D uncertain. This CDR3 spans 13 amino acids. Germline assignment: CDR1 SGHVS and CDR2 FNYEAQ. The V end was cut by 6 bases, the J end by 7 bases, with 12 bases between. The CDR3 loop reads CASRLESGGELFF. The CDR3 nucleotides are TGTGCCAGCAGGCTAGAGTCCGGCGGGGAGCTGTTTTTT.

Within the sample, this clonotype is medium-sized (0.01 to 0.1%). The chain joins TRBV5-6 to TRBJ2-7; no firm D call. CDR1 and CDR2 (germline): SGHDT, YYEEEE. V gave up 0 bases and J gave up 3 bases, with 1 base separating them. There are 11 residues in the CDR3. CDR3 in amino acids: CASSLGYEQYF. The DNA of the CDR3 is TGTGCCAGCAGCTTGGGCTACGAGCAGTACTTC.

The CDR3 loop reads CASSYSGLLGPQHF. The CDR3 coding sequence is TGTGCCAGCAGTTACTCGGGACTCCTGGGGCCCCAGCATTTT. This rearrangement joins TRBV6-5 to TRBJ1-5; a weak D match, TRBD1 (5 bases). From germline, CDR1 is MNHEY and CDR2 SVGAGI. V was cut by 0 bases and J by 9 bases, with 12 bases left in between. The CDR3 sequence is 14 residues long.

This clonotype was counted between two and nine times. This chain links TRBV5-1 with TRBJ2-3, with a possible D match to TRBD2 (6 bases). Trimming cost V 1 base and J 0 bases, with 12 bases left between them. The CDR3 runs 16 residues. Germline V gene data show CDR1 as SGHRS and CDR2 as YFSETQ. CDR3: CASSLRGFVSTDTQYF. The DNA of the CDR3 is TGCGCCAGCAGCTTGCGGGGGTTTGTCAGCACAGATACGCAGTATTTT.

Here the CDR3 DNA reads TGCAGCCTAGGGGGGGGCACAGATACGCAGTATTTT. This codes for CSLGGGTDTQYF. J is TRBJ2-3 and V is TRBV20-1; a weak D match, TRBD2 (7 bases). The germline V gene encodes CDR1 DFQATT and CDR2 SNEGSKA (reference sequence). This CDR3 is built from 12 residues.

This clonotype was counted only a few times. This chain links TRBV18 with TRBJ2-5; 7 bases match TRBD1. The CDR3 covers 15 residues. The junction had 6 bases not matched to a gene; V was cut back by 2 bases and J by 3 bases. Germline assignment: CDR1 KGHSH and CDR2 LQKENI. This chain's CDR3 is CASSPSGTAKETQYF. CDR3 DNA: TGTGCCAGCTCACCATCCGGGACAGCGAAAGAGACCCAGTACTTC.

A note on this clonotype: Germline is not matched at one junction end, which may reflect a read error. The chain links TRBV5-6 to TRBJ1-4; D unclear. Per the germline V gene, CDR1 is SGHDT and CDR2 is YYEEEE. The CDR3 runs 13 residues. The CDR3 DNA reads TGCGCCAGCAGCTCGACACCTAATGAAAAACTGTTTTTT. It is translated as CASSSTPNEKLFF. Supplemented by reference TRBV5-6 and TRBJ1-4, the full variable domain reads DAGVTQSPTHLIKTRGQQVTLRCSPKSGHDTVSWYQQALGQGPQFIFQYYEEEERQRGNFPDRFSGHQFPNYSSELNVNALLLGDSALYLCASSSTPNEKLFFGSGTQLSVL.

This clonotype was counted a few times. The chain uses TRBV27 and TRBJ2-6; no reliable D call. V dropped 6 bases and J dropped 0 bases, with 15 bases sitting between them. Per the germline V gene, CDR1 is MNHEY and CDR2 is SMNVEV (reference sequence). This CDR3 is 17 amino acids long. CDR3 sequence: CASSYGRLPSGANVLTF. The CDR3 DNA is TGTGCCAGCAGCTACGGACGGCTCCCCTCTGGGGCCAACGTCCTGACTTTC. Based on the CDR3 plus reference TRBV27 and TRBJ2-6, the full variable domain is EAQVTQNPRYLITVTGKKLTVTCSQNMNHEYMSWYRQDPGLGLRQIYYSMNVEVTDKGDVPEGYKVSRKEKRNFPLILESPSPNQTSLYFCASSYGRLPSGANVLTFGAGSRLTVL.

The DNA of the CDR3 is TGTGCCAGCAGCTTGGCCGCGATTTTCAGGGATGAAAAACTGTTTTTT. The encoded protein is CASSLAAIFRDEKLFF. The chain is built from TRBV5-4 and TRBJ1-4; tentatively, D is TRBD1 (5 bases). V lost 0 bases to trimming and J lost 6 bases, with 15 bases between them. This CDR3 has 16 amino acids. Looked up from germline, CDR1 is SGHNT and CDR2 is YYREEE (reference sequence).

The chain uses TRBV30 and TRBJ1-4; TRBD1 aligns across 12 bases. The ends lost 3 bases at V and 8 bases at J; junction bases unmatched: 7. The CDR3 is 15 residues long. Germline CDR1 GTSNPN, CDR2 SVGIG (reference sequence). CDR3 amino acids: CAWRPGQGAGEKLFF. The CDR3 coding sequence is TGTGCCTGGAGGCCGGGACAGGGGGCTGGGGAAAAACTGTTTTTT.

This clonotype has only a few counts. The chain joins TRBV12-3 or TRBV12-4 to TRBJ2-2; possibly TRBD2 for D (7 bases). The V end was cut by 9 bases, the J end by 7 bases, with 21 bases between. This CDR3 spans 15 amino acids. CDR3 in DNA: TGTGCCAGTTTCCCAATCGGGGGGCGGGGCGGGGAGCTGTTTTTT. It translates to CASFPIGGRGGELFF.

By frequency in the sample, this clonotype is medium-sized. The chain joins TRBV19 to TRBJ2-3; 7 positions match TRBD2. The junction had 16 bases not matched to a gene; V was cut back by 7 bases and J by 6 bases. This CDR3 has 16 residues. Germline CDR1 and CDR2: LNHDA and SQIVND (reference sequence). The CDR3 sequence: CASTDRLALPPDTQYF. The CDR3 coding sequence is TGTGCCAGTACCGACCGACTAGCCCTACCCCCGGATACGCAGTATTTT.

The chain couples TRBV12-3 or TRBV12-4 to TRBJ2-5, with TRBD2 matching 8 bases. The CDR3 has 14 residues. Germline trimming cut 6 bases from V and 2 bases from J; bases unmatched to any gene: 5. The CDR3 DNA reads as TGTGCCAGCAGGCTGACTAGCGTACAAGAGACCCAGTACTTC. This codes for CASRLTSVQETQYF.

This clonotype has just a few counts. The gene calls are TRBV6-6 and TRBJ2-3; TRBD2 is a possible D gene (5 bases). Germline V gives CDR1 MNHNY, CDR2 SVGAGI (reference sequence). Between the trimmed V and J ends, which lost 6 bases and 1 base, there was a span of 17 bases. There are 16 residues in the CDR3. This CDR3 reads CASSSDSGSGTDTQYF. CDR3 nucleotides: TGTGCCAGCAGCTCCGATTCTGGTAGCGGCACAGATACGCAGTATTTT.

This clonotype was recorded a few times. The genes are TRBV5-1 and TRBJ2-3; 9 bases map to TRBD1. V lost 5 bases and J lost 6; bases outside the gene matches: 7. Germline CDR1 and CDR2: SGHRS and YFSETQ. The CDR3 length is 14 residues. The CDR3: CASREGQGWDTQYF. The CDR3 region has the DNA TGCGCCAGCAGAGAAGGACAGGGGTGGGATACGCAGTATTTT.

By share of the sample, this clonotype is medium-sized. This sequence joins TRBV6-5 and TRBJ2-1, with D unclear. Germline CDR1 MNHEY, CDR2 SVGAGI. The CDR3 is 12 amino acids. The V gene lost 4 bases and the J gene lost 3 bases, with 4 bases spanning the gap. CDR3 loop: CASSSGYNEQFF. The DNA for the CDR3 is TGTGCCAGCAGTTCTGGCTACAATGAGCAGTTCTTC.

This clonotype ranks as medium-sized (0.01 to 0.1%). The rearrangement links TRBV29-1 to TRBJ1-6, with a weak D call TRBD1 (5 bases). The V end lost 6 bases, the J end lost 17 bases, and 17 bases lay between the germline ends. Germline CDR1 reads SQVTM; CDR2 reads ANQGSEA. This CDR3 is 11 amino acids long. In DNA form, the CDR3 reads TGCAGCGTCCTACGGGGGAGGGAAATCCACTTT. Protein sequence: CSVLRGREIHF.

This chain links TRBV20-1 with TRBJ1-4; 10 nucleotides line up with TRBD1. V shed 3 bases, J shed 6 bases, and the junction held 4 bases outside the gene matches. CDR1 and CDR2 (germline): DFQATT, SNEGSKA (reference sequence). CDR3 length equals 14 residues. The CDR3: CSASDDRGHEKLFF. In nucleotides, the CDR3 is TGCAGTGCTAGTGATGACAGGGGGCATGAAAAACTGTTTTTT.

This clonotype has only a few counts. The chain employs TRBV5-4 and TRBJ2-7, with 10 bases that match TRBD2. The CDR3 consists of 14 residues. Germline CDR1 SGHNT, CDR2 YYREEE (reference sequence). With V trimmed by 4 bases and J by 8 bases, 9 bases remained unmatched. CDR3 DNA sequence: TGTGCCAGCAGCCCCGATAGCGGGAGGTCAAAGCAGTACTTC. The encoded protein is CASSPDSGRSKQYF.

By sample fraction, this clonotype is medium-sized. This chain uses TRBV29-1 with TRBJ2-1; D is unresolved. Germline assignment: CDR1 SQVTM and CDR2 ANQGSEA. The CDR3 spans 11 residues. The V end was cut by 6 bases, the J end by 4 bases, with 7 bases between. The CDR3: CSVLSYNEQFF. The CDR3 region has the DNA TGCAGCGTACTTAGTTACAATGAGCAGTTCTTC.

The chain joins TRBV19 to TRBJ1-1; 9 bases are a match to TRBD1. CDR3 length: 14 amino acids. V trimming: 6 bases; J trimming: 3 bases; junction bases outside the gene matches: 5. Germline V gene sequence: CDR1 LNHDA, CDR2 SQIVND (reference sequence). For the CDR3, the DNA is TGTGCCAGTAGCCCGACAGGGGGTTACACTGAAGCTTTCTTT. Protein sequence: CASSPTGGYTEAFF.

This clonotype was counted a few times. The chain carries TRBV7-2 and TRBJ2-2; D unresolved. The CDR3 has 14 residues. With 7 bases removed from V and 6 bases from J, the gap between germline ends came to 15 bases. The germline V gene has CDR1 SGHTA and CDR2 FQGNSA. The CDR3 protein is CASTRPSTAGELFF. The CDR3 bases are TGTGCCAGCACCCGTCCCTCGACCGCCGGGGAGCTGTTTTTT.

Regarding this clonotype: A read error is possible here, since a much larger clone lies one base away. The rearrangement joins TRBV19 to TRBJ2-3; 10 bases agree with TRBD2. With 5 bases clipped from V and 0 bases from J, the junction kept 2 bases outside the gene matches. From germline, CDR1 is LNHDA and CDR2 SQIVND (reference sequence). The CDR3 loop spans 15 amino acids. The CDR3 DNA is TGTGCCAGTAGTGGACTAGCGGTTAGCACAGATACGCAGTATTTT. This sequence encodes CASSGLAVSTDTQYF.

The CDR3 loop is CVLRLAGGRDTQYF. DNA of the CDR3: TGTGTCCTCCGACTAGCGGGAGGGAGAGATACGCAGTATTTT. The chain couples TRBV6-5 to TRBJ2-3; 14 nucleotides agree with TRBD2. CDR3 size: 14 residues. In germline, CDR1 is MNHEY, CDR2 SVGAGI.

The rearrangement joins TRBV5-1 to TRBJ2-2; TRBD1 is a possible D gene (5 bases). This CDR3 is 14 amino acids long. The V end lost 1 base, the J end lost 1 base, and 5 bases lay between the germline ends. Germline CDR1 and CDR2: SGHRS and YFSETQ. The CDR3 loop reads CASSLRGNTGELFF. As DNA, the CDR3 is TGCGCCAGCAGCTTGAGGGGGAACACCGGGGAGCTGTTTTTT.